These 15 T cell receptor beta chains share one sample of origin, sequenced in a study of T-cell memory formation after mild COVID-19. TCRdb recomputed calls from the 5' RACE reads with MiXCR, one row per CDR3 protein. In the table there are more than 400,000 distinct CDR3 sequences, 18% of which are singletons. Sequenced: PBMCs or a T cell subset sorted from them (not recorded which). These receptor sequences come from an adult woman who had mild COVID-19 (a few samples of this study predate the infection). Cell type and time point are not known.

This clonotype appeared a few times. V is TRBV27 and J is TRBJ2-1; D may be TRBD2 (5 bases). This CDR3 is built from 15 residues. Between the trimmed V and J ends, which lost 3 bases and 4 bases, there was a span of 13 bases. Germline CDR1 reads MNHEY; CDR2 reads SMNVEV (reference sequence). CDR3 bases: TGTGCCAGCAGTTTGGGGAGAGTGGAGTACAATGAGCAGTTCTTC. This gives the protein CASSLGRVEYNEQFF.

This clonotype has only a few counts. The CDR3 spells CASSFVSWDTEAFF. The CDR3 region has the DNA TGTGCCAGCAGTTTTGTGAGTTGGGACACTGAAGCTTTCTTT. This rearrangement joins TRBV27 to TRBJ1-1; D is ambiguous. Trimming took 3 bases from V and 3 from J, leaving 11 bases between them. This CDR3 is 14 amino acids long. Germline V CDR1 and CDR2: MNHEY, SMNVEV (reference sequence).

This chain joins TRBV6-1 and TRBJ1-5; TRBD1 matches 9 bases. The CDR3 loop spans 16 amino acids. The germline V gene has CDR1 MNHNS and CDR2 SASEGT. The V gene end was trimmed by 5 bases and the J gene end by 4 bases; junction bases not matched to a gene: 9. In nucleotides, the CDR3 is TGTGCCAGCAGTCTCAGGGGGGGGACAGGGAATCAGCCCCAGCATTTT. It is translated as CASSLRGGTGNQPQHF.

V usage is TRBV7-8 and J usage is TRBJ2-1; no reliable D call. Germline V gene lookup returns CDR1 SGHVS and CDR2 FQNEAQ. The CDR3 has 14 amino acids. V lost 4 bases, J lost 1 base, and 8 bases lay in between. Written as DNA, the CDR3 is TGTGCCAGCAGCTCTCCAGATTCCTACAATGAGCAGTTCTTC. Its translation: CASSSPDSYNEQFF. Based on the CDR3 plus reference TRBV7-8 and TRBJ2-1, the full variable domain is GAGVSQSPRYKVAKRGQDVALRCDPISGHVSLFWYQQALGQGPEFLTYFQNEAQLDKSGLPSDRFFAERPEGSVSTLKIQRTQQEDSAVYLCASSSPDSYNEQFFGPGTRLTVL.

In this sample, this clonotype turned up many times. The CDR3 reads CASRWGGSDETQYF. For the CDR3, the DNA is TGCGCCAGCAGATGGGGGGGGTCGGACGAGACCCAGTACTTC. V gene TRBV5-1 combines with J gene TRBJ2-5; 7 nucleotides match TRBD2. Trimming took 5 bases from V and 5 from J; bases not matched to a gene: 9. This CDR3 contains 14 residues. Per germline, CDR1 SGHRS and CDR2 YFSETQ.

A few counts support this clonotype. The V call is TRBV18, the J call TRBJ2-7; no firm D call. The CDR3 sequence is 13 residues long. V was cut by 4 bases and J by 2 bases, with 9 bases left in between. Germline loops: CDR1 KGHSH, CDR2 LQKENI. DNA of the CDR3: TGTGCCAGCTCACGATACTCTACCTACGAGCAGTACTTC. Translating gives CASSRYSTYEQYF.

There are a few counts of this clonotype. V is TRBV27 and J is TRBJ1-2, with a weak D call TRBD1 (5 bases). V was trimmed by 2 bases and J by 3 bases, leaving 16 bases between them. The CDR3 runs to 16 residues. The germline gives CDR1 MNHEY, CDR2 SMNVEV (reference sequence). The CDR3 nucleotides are TGTGCCAGCAGTTTAACAGGCTTCCGGGGGTACTATGGCTACACCTTC. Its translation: CASSLTGFRGYYGYTF.

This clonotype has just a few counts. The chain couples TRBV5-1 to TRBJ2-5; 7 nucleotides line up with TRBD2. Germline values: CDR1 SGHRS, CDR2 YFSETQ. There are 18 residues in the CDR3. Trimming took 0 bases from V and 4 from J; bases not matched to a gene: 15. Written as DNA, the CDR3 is TGCGCCAGCAGCTTGGATAATCTAGCGGCCACACGGGGAGAGACCCAGTACTTC. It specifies CASSLDNLAATRGETQYF.

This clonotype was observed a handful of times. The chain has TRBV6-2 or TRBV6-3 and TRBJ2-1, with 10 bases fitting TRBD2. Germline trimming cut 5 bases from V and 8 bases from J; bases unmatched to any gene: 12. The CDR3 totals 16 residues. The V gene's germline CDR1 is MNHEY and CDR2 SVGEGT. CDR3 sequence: CASSHLSLAGVYEQFF. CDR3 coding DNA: TGTGCCAGCAGTCATTTATCGCTAGCGGGGGTGTATGAGCAGTTCTTC.

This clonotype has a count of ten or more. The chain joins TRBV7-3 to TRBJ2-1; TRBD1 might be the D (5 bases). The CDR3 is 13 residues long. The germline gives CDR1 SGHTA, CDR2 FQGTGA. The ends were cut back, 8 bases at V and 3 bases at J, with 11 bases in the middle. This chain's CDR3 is CASGTGFYNEQFF. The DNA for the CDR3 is TGTGCCAGCGGTACAGGATTCTACAATGAGCAGTTCTTC.

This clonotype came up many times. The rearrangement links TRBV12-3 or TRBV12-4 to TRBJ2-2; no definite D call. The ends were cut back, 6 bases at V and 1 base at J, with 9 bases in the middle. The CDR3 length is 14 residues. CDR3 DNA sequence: TGTGCCAGCAGCCGGGTCAGGAACACCGGGGAGCTGTTTTTT. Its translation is CASSRVRNTGELFF.

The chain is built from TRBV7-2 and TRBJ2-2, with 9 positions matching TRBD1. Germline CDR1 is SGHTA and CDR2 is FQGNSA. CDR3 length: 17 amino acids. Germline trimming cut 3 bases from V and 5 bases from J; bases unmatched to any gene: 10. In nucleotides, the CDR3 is TGTGCCAGCAGCTTTTCCCCGGGACAGGGACTGACCGGGGAGCTGTTTTTT. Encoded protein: CASSFSPGQGLTGELFF.

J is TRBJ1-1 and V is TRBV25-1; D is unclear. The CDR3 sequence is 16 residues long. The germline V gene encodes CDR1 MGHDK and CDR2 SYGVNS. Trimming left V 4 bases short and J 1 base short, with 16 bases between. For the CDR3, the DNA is TGTGCCAGCAGTGCTGGTGGGGAGGCTGGGAACACTGAAGCTTTCTTT. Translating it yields CASSAGGEAGNTEAFF.

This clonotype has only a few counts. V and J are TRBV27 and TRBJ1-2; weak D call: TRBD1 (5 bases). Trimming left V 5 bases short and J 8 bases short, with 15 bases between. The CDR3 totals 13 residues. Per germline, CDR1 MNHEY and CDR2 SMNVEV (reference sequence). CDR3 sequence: CASSETVLGGYTF. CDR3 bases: TGTGCCAGCAGTGAGACAGTCCTAGGGGGCTACACCTTC.

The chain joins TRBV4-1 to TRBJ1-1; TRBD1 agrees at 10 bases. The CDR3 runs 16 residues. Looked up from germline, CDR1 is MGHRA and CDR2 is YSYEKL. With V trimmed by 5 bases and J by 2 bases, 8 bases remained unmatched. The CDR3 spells CASSSRLTGGNTEAFF. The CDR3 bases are TGCGCCAGCAGCTCAAGGTTGACAGGGGGCAACACTGAAGCTTTCTTT.